This TCR beta chain was found in a study of blood T cell repertoires in COVID-19. Study background: In each case, the material was cDNA or gDNA derived from T cells, B-cell-depleted T cells, or PBMCs.

This table comes from immunoSEQ multiplex PCR, and its TCRdb copy is limited to in-frame clones, with some not included. This sample carries 170,000 or so clones, roughly four fifths of them seen once, and the ten largest clones take about 7.1%. The V gene lost 2 bases and the J gene lost 0 bases, with 12 bases spanning the gap. CDR3 size: 16 residues. CDR1 is MNHEY, CDR2 SMNVEV, per germline (reference sequence). This clonotype was obtained from a woman aged 70-85 years with COVID-19, enrolled during active disease. This sequence joins TRBV27 and TRBJ2-3, with D uncertain. The sample was peripheral blood. As DNA, the CDR3 is TGTGCCAGCAGTTTAAGGCTAGTAGCTAGCACAGATACGCAGTATTTT. This codes for CASSLRLVASTDTQYF.